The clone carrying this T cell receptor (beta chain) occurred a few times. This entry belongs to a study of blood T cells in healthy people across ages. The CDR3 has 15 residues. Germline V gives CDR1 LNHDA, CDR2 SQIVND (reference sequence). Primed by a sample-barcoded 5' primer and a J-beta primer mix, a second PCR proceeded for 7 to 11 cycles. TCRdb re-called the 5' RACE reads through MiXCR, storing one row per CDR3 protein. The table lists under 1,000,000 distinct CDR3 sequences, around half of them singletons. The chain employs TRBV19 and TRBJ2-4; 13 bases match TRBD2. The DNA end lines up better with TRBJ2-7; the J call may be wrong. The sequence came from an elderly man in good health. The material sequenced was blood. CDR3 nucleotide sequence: TGTGCCAGTAGTTCAGGACTAGCGGGAGTTGGCGAGCAGTACTTC. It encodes CASSSGLAGVGEQYF.